Presented here are 27 T cell receptor beta chains from one specimen sequenced in a study of T cells in Graves' hyperthyroidism and ophthalmopathy. Amplification targeted TCR beta CDR3 regions from RNA transcripts. In the first-round RT-PCR of the TCR CDR3, the HTBI primer set was used. TCRdb re-called the multiplex PCR reads through MiXCR, storing one row per CDR3 protein. The data hold hundreds of thousands of distinct CDR3 sequences, with 20% to 25% observed a single time. Sequenced: blood. These receptors were collected from a middle-aged man with Graves' hyperthyroidism.

This clonotype has ten or more counts. The chain is built from TRBV11-2 and TRBJ2-1; 10 nucleotides align to TRBD2. Trimming cost V 2 bases and J 0 bases; bases outside gene matches: 7. This CDR3 contains 18 residues. Germline values: CDR1 SGHAT, CDR2 FQNNGV. DNA of the CDR3: TGTGCCAGCAGCTTATCGAGCGGGAGGGCCGTCTCCTACAATGAGCAGTTCTTC. Translating it yields CASSLSSGRAVSYNEQFF. The complete variable domain, with remaining parts taken from reference TRBV11-2 and TRBJ2-1, reads EAGVAQSPRYKIIEKRQSVAFWCNPISGHATLYWYQQILGQGPKLLIQFQNNGVVDDSQLPKDRFSAERLKGVDSTLKIQPAKLEDSAVYLCASSLSSGRAVSYNEQFFGPGTRLTVL.

This clonotype was seen a few times. V usage is TRBV12-3 or TRBV12-4 and J usage is TRBJ2-3; TRBD1 is a possible D gene (5 bases). This CDR3 comprises 14 residues. The ends were cut back, 10 bases at V and 2 bases at J, with 16 bases in the middle. CDR3 residues: CATGPSGATDTQYF. The CDR3 DNA is TGTGCCACTGGACCGTCTGGGGCCACAGATACGCAGTATTTT.

This clonotype came up many times. The rearrangement joins TRBV28 to TRBJ2-1; 10 bases are a match to TRBD2. CDR1 is MDHEN, CDR2 SYDVKM, per germline. V was pared by 6 bases and J by 8 bases, with 7 bases of the junction left unmatched. The CDR3 is made up of 14 amino acids. The CDR3 is CASRESGRADEQFF. The DNA for the CDR3 is TGTGCCAGCAGGGAGAGCGGGAGGGCCGATGAGCAGTTCTTC.

This rearrangement joins TRBV7-2 to TRBJ2-1; D perhaps matches TRBD2 (6 bases). The CDR3 is 17 amino acids. CDR1 is SGHTA, CDR2 FQGNSA, per germline. The germline V and J ends were trimmed by 9 bases and 2 bases, with 23 bases remaining between them. The CDR3 here is CASSIGTSLSPYNEQFF. CDR3 DNA: TGTGCCAGTAGTATTGGAACTAGCCTATCTCCCTACAATGAGCAGTTCTTC.

The table lists this clonotype with a few counts. This chain connects TRBV5-1 to TRBJ2-6, with a weak D call TRBD1 (6 bases). The germline CDR1 and CDR2 sequences are SGHRS and YFSETQ. The CDR3 spans 18 residues. The germline V and J ends were trimmed by 7 bases and 0 bases, with 20 bases remaining between them. CDR3 bases: TGCGCCAGCCACTCCTCCGGGACACCGCGCTCTGGGGCCAACGTCCTGACTTTC. Residues: CASHSSGTPRSGANVLTF.

This clonotype was counted many times. The chain recombines TRBV11-2 with TRBJ1-1; D is possibly TRBD1 (5 bases). CDR1 is SGHAT, CDR2 FQNNGV, per germline. Trimming removed 3 bases from V and 1 base from J, with 9 bases in between. There are 14 residues in the CDR3. CDR3 DNA sequence: TGTGCCAGCAGCTTGCAGGGTTCGAACACTGAAGCTTTCTTT. It yields the protein CASSLQGSNTEAFF.

V is TRBV19 and J is TRBJ2-2; the D is unclear. Per germline, CDR1 LNHDA and CDR2 SQIVND (reference sequence). This CDR3 spans 14 amino acids. Trimming left V 9 bases short and J 2 bases short, with 13 bases between. CDR3 DNA sequence: TGTGCCAGCCTACGTCGGAGAAACACCGGGGAGCTGTTTTTT. Its translation: CASLRRRNTGELFF.

This clonotype was observed many times. In nucleotides, the CDR3 is TGTGCCAGCAGTGGGGGATCACATAAGCAGTTCTTC. Translation gives CASSGGSHKQFF. The chain has TRBV6-1 and TRBJ2-1; no reliable D call. Germline V lookup: CDR1 MNHNS, CDR2 SASEGT. The CDR3 is 12 residues long. V was clipped by 4 bases and J by 11 bases, with 12 bases between them.

This clonotype came up a few times. This rearrangement joins TRBV5-1 to TRBJ1-1; 7 bases are shared with TRBD1. The ends lost 0 bases at V and 4 bases at J; junction bases unmatched: 9. Looked up from germline, CDR1 is SGHRS and CDR2 is YFSETQ. This CDR3 region has 16 residues. CDR3 sequence (DNA): TGCGCCAGCAGCTTGGGCGGTGCAGGGGGAGGCACTGAAGCTTTCTTT. Translated, it gives CASSLGGAGGGTEAFF.

The sample holds many counts of this clonotype. J is TRBJ2-7 and V is TRBV3-1; no clear D. This CDR3 spans 15 amino acids. CDR1 is LGHDT, CDR2 YNNKEL, per germline (reference sequence). Deletions cut 4 bases from V and 0 bases from J, with 13 bases between. The CDR3: CASSPVALSSYEQYF. The CDR3 DNA sequence: TGTGCCAGCAGCCCCGTCGCGTTAAGCTCCTACGAGCAGTACTTC.

The rearrangement joins TRBV6-1 to TRBJ2-7; 8 nucleotides match TRBD1. The V gene's germline CDR1 is MNHNS and CDR2 SASEGT. The CDR3 is 17 residues long. The V segment lost 3 bases and the J segment 4 bases; nucleotides outside the gene matches: 14. Here the CDR3 reads CASSELRTTGEGYEQYF. DNA of the CDR3: TGTGCCAGCAGTGAGTTAAGAACGACAGGGGAAGGGTACGAGCAGTACTTC.

This chain connects TRBV7-2 to TRBJ2-3, with D possibly TRBD1 on 6 matching bases. The CDR3 has 15 amino acids. Trimming stripped 4 bases from V and 1 base from J, with 12 bases between. Germline values: CDR1 SGHTA, CDR2 FQGNSA. This CDR3 is CASSSGTSRTDTQYF. The DNA for the CDR3 is TGTGCCAGCAGCTCCGGGACATCTCGCACAGATACGCAGTATTTT.

As concerns this clonotype: At one end the junction does not follow the germline gene, possibly because of a read error. The chain carries TRBV19 and TRBJ1-1; no clear D. The CDR3 is 12 residues long. Germline loops: CDR1 LNHDA, CDR2 SQIVND (reference sequence). CDR3 sequence (DNA): TGTGTCAGTAGTATCGGGCCAACGGGAGCTTTCTTT. Its protein is CVSSIGPTGAFF.

This clonotype showed up many times. The genes are TRBV20-1 and TRBJ2-7, with D tentatively TRBD1 (5 bases). CDR3 length: 14 amino acids. The V gene lost 6 bases and the J gene lost 2 bases, with 17 bases spanning the gap. Germline-derived CDR1 and CDR2 are DFQATT and SNEGSKA (reference sequence). CDR3 DNA: TGCAGTGCCCCAGACAGCACCAAACCCTACGAGCAGTACTTC. Encoded protein: CSAPDSTKPYEQYF.

This clonotype was counted many times. The chain links TRBV7-7 to TRBJ2-3, with a weak D call TRBD1 (6 bases). The germline V gene encodes CDR1 SSHAT and CDR2 FNYEAQ (reference sequence). The CDR3 length is 15 residues. Deletions cut 4 bases from V and 6 bases from J, with 17 bases between. The CDR3 sequence is CASSSTGPPSDTQYF. CDR3 nucleotides: TGTGCCAGCAGCTCTACAGGGCCCCCCTCGGATACGCAGTATTTT.

This clonotype has a count of ten or more. The V gene is TRBV28, the J gene TRBJ2-1, with D perhaps matching TRBD1 (6 bases). Germline lookup yields CDR1 MDHEN and CDR2 SYDVKM. V lost 6 bases, J lost 5 bases, and 14 bases lay in between. The CDR3 has 14 residues. The CDR3 coding sequence is TGTGCCAGCAGAACCGGGACACTCAACAATGAGCAGTTCTTC. The encoded protein is CASRTGTLNNEQFF.

The V call is TRBV11-2, the J call TRBJ2-2; no clear D gene. Trimming left V 1 base short and J 6 bases short, with 15 bases between. Germline-derived CDR1 and CDR2 are SGHAT and FQNNGV. The CDR3 sequence is 16 residues long. Here the CDR3 DNA reads TGTGCCAGCAGCTTAGTGCGGAGTAGTAAGGCCGGGGAGCTGTTTTTT. This gives the protein CASSLVRSSKAGELFF.

V is TRBV11-2 and J is TRBJ2-1; no clear D gene. Germline loops: CDR1 SGHAT, CDR2 FQNNGV. The V end was cut by 1 base, the J end by 2 bases, with 12 bases between. The CDR3 is 16 residues long. The CDR3 loop is CASSLGGVFPYNEQFF. The CDR3 region has the DNA TGTGCCAGCAGCTTAGGTGGGGTCTTCCCCTACAATGAGCAGTTCTTC.

The V and J genes are TRBV20-1 and TRBJ2-5; 7 bases map to TRBD2. The CDR3 has 15 amino acids. Germline CDR1 DFQATT, CDR2 SNEGSKA (reference sequence). Losses at the gene ends were 0 bases for V and 0 bases for J; bases not matched to a gene: 4. The DNA for the CDR3 is TGCAGTGCTAGAGAGGCAGGGAGGGACCAAGAGACCCAGTACTTC. This translates into CSAREAGRDQETQYF.

This clonotype has a handful of counts. This chain links TRBV28 with TRBJ2-7; D is uncertain. The CDR3 sequence is 11 residues long. Trimming took off 8 bases at V and 3 bases at J, with 8 bases between the two ends. The germline gives CDR1 MDHEN, CDR2 SYDVKM. The CDR3 region is CASDSNYEQYF. The CDR3 coding sequence is TGTGCCAGCGACTCGAACTACGAGCAGTACTTC.

The chain has TRBV9 and TRBJ1-3; D is undetermined. The germline V gene encodes CDR1 SGDLS and CDR2 YYNGEE. Trimming cost V 3 bases and J 0 bases, with 7 bases left between them. CDR3 length equals 14 residues. CDR3 nucleotide sequence: TGTGCCAGCAGCGGACGAGACTCTGGAAACACCATATATTTT. This codes for CASSGRDSGNTIYF.

There are many counts of this clonotype. The chain employs TRBV6-1 and TRBJ2-3; D gene uncertain. Germline V CDR1 and CDR2: MNHNS, SASEGT. The CDR3 has 13 amino acids. V lost 2 bases and J 2 bases, leaving 5 bases between the germline ends. CDR3 bases: TGTGCCAGCAGTGAAACCTTCACAGATACGCAGTATTTT. Translation: CASSETFTDTQYF.

This rearrangement joins TRBV7-2 to TRBJ2-2; the D is unclear. Trimming took off 5 bases at V and 2 bases at J, with 12 bases between the two ends. Germline V gene lookup returns CDR1 SGHTA and CDR2 FQGNSA. The CDR3 runs 15 residues. The chain's CDR3 is CASSAWSPNTGELFF. CDR3 nucleotide sequence: TGTGCCAGCAGCGCCTGGAGTCCCAACACCGGGGAGCTGTTTTTT.

The chain links TRBV6-1 to TRBJ2-7; 9 bases line up with TRBD1. V lost 8 bases to trimming and J lost 5 bases; unmatched junction nucleotides: 4. Germline CDR1 and CDR2: MNHNS and SASEGT. The CDR3 totals 12 residues. Written as DNA, the CDR3 is TGTGCCAGCGGACAGGGGTGGGACGAGCAGTACTTC. This sequence encodes CASGQGWDEQYF.

This clonotype turned up a few times. This chain connects TRBV12-3 or TRBV12-4 to TRBJ2-2; TRBD1 is a possible D gene (6 bases). V gave up 3 bases and J gave up 5 bases, with 16 bases separating them. This CDR3 contains 16 residues. This CDR3 reads CASSFRTESLTGELFF. The CDR3 DNA reads TGTGCCAGCAGTTTTCGGACAGAGTCTTTGACCGGGGAGCTGTTTTTT.

This chain uses TRBV6-1 with TRBJ2-5; 10 bases are a match to TRBD1. In germline, CDR1 is MNHNS, CDR2 SASEGT. This CDR3 is built from 16 residues. The junction had 5 bases not matched to a gene; V was cut back by 0 bases and J by 4 bases. CDR3 sequence (DNA): TGTGCCAGCAGTGAAGCGCCGGACAGGGGGGTAGAGACCCAGTACTTC. It encodes CASSEAPDRGVETQYF.

The V and J genes are TRBV15 and TRBJ2-1, with a weak D call TRBD2 (5 bases). Per the germline V gene, CDR1 is LNHNV and CDR2 is YYDKDF (reference sequence). This CDR3 has 13 residues. Between the trimmed V and J ends, which lost 0 bases and 9 bases, there was a span of 9 bases. As DNA, the CDR3 is TGTGCCACCAGCAGAGAGACTATAAGTGAGCAGTTCTTC. Protein product: CATSRETISEQFF.